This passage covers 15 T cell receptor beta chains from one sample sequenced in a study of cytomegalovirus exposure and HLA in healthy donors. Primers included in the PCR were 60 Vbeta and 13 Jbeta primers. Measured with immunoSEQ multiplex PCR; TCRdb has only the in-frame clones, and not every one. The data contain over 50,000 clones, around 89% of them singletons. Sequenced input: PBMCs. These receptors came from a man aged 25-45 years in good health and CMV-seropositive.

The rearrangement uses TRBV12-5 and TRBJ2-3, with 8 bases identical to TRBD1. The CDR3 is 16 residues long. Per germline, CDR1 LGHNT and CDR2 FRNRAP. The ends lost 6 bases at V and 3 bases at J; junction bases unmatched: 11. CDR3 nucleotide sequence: TGTGCTAGTGGCCCGGGCGGCAGGGGGCGTACAGATACGCAGTATTTT. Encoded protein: CASGPGGRGRTDTQYF.

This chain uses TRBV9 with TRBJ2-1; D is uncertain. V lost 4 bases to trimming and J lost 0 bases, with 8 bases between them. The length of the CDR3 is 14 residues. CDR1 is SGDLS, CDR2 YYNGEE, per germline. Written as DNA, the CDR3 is TGTGCCAGCAGCTCTAAGAGCTCCTACAATGAGCAGTTCTTC. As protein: CASSSKSSYNEQFF.

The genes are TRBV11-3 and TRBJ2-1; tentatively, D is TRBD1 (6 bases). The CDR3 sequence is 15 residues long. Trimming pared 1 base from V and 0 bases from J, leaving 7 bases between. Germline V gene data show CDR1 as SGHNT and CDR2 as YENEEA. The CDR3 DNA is TGTGCCAGCAGCTTAGTAGGGGGCTCCTACAATGAGCAGTTCTTC. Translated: CASSLVGGSYNEQFF.

The CDR3 DNA is TGTGCCAGCAGTCGGGACAGGGCCAACACTGAAGCTTTCTTT. Amino acids: CASSRDRANTEAFF. The genes are TRBV6-1 and TRBJ1-1; 9 nucleotides agree with TRBD1. J lost 2 bases, V lost 5 bases, and 3 bases had no gene match. Germline V CDR1 and CDR2: MNHNS, SASEGT. CDR3 length equals 14 residues.

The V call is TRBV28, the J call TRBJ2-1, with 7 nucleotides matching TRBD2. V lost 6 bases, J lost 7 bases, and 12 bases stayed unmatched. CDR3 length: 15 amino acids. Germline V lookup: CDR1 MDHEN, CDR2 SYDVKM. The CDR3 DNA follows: TGTGCCAGCAGGGGAGGGGCTAGCGGCCCTAATGAGCAGTTCTTC. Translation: CASRGGASGPNEQFF.

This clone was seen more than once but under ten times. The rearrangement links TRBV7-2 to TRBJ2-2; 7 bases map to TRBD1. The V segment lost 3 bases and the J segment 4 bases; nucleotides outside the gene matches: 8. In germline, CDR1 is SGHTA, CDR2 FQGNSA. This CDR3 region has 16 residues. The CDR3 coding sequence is TGTGCCAGCAGCTTCACAGGGGCGAGGAGCACCGGGGAGCTGTTTTTT. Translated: CASSFTGARSTGELFF.

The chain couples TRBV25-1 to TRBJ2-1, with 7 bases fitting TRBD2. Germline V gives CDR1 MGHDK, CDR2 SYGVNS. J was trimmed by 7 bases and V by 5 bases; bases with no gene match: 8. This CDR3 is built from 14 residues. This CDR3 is CASSWWEGLNEQFF. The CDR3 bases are TGTGCCAGCAGTTGGTGGGAGGGCCTGAATGAGCAGTTCTTC.

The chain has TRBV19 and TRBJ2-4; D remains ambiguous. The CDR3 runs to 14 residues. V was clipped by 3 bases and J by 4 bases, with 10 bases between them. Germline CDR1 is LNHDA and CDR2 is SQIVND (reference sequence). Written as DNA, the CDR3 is TGTGCCAGTAGTATGCACAACAGTAAAAACATTCAGTACTTC. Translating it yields CASSMHNSKNIQYF.

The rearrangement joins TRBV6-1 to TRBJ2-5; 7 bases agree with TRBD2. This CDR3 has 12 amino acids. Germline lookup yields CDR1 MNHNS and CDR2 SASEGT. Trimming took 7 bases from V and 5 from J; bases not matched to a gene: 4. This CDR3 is CASMRGGETQYF. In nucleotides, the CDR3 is TGTGCCAGCATGAGGGGAGGGGAGACCCAGTACTTC.

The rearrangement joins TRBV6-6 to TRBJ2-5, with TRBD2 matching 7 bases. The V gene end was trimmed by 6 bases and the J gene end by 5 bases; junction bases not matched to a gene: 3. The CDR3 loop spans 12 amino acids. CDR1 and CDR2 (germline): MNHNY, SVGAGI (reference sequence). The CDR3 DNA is TGTGCCAGCAGCCGAGCGGGGGAGACCCAGTACTTC. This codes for CASSRAGETQYF.

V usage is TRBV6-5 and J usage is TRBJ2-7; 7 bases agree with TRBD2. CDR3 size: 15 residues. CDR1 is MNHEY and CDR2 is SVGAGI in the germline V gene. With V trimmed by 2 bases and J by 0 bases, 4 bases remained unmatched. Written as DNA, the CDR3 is TGTGCCAGCAGTTACGAGCGGGGAAGCTCCTACGAGCAGTACTTC. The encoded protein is CASSYERGSSYEQYF.

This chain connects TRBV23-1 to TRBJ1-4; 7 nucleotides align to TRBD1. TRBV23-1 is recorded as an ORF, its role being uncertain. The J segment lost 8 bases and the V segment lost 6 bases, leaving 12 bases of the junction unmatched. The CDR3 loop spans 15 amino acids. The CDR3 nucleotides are TGCGCCAGCAGCCCACCAGGGGGGAGAGGGGAAAAACTGTTTTTT. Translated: CASSPPGGRGEKLFF.

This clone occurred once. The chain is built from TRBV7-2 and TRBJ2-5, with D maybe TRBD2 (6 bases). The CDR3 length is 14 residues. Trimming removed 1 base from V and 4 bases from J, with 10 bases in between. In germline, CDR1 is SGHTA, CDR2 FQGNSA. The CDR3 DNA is TGTGCCAGCAGCTTAGAGGTGGGGGGAGAGACCCAGTACTTC. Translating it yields CASSLEVGGETQYF.

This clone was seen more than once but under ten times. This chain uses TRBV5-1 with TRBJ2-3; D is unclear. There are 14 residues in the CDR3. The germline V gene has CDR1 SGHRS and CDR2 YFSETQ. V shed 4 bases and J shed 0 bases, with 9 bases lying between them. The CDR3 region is CASSPLFSTDTQYF. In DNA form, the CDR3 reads TGCGCCAGCAGCCCCCTCTTTAGCACAGATACGCAGTATTTT. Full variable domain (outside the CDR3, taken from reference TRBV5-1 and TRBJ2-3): KAGVTQTPRYLIKTRGQQVTLSCSPISGHRSVSWYQQTPGQGLQFLFEYFSETQRNKGNFPGRFSGRQFSNSRSEMNVSTLELGDSALYLCASSPLFSTDTQYFGPGTRLTVL.

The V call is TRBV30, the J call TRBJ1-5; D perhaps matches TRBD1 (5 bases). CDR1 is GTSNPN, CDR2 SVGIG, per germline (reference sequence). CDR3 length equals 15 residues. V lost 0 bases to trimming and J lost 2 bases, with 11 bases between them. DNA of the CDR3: TGTGCCTGGAGTGTAGATTTAGGGGGCAATCAGCCCCAGCATTTT. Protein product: CAWSVDLGGNQPQHF.